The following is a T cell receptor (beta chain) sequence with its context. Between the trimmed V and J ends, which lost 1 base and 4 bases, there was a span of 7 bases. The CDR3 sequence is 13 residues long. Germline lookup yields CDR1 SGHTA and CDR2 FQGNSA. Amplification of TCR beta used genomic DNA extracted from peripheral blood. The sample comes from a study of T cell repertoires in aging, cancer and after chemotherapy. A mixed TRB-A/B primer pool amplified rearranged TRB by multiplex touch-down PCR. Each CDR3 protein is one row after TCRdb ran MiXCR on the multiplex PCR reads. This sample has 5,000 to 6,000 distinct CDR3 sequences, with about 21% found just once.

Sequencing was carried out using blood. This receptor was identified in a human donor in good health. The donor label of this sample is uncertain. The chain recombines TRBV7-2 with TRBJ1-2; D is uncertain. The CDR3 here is CASSLGQIYGYTF. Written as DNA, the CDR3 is TGTGCCAGCAGCTTAGGGCAGATCTATGGCTACACCTTC.